This T cell receptor beta chain was found in a study of Ad26.COV2.S vaccination and SARS-CoV-2 variants. CDR1 and CDR2 (germline): SNHLY, FYNNEI. This CDR3 contains 14 residues. Treatment reported: some 20 received Ad26.COV2.S at low or high dose, single or two shots; five or six received placebo; per-sample allocation not given. Samples were taken on day 63 after the first vaccine or placebo injection. The donor's status was that of an adult aged 18-55 years in Boston. Sequenced by immunoSEQ multiplex PCR; TCRdb stores in-frame clones only, minus some. The sample has roughly 700,000 clones; roughly 90% are singletons.

Specimen: peripheral blood, collected in a trial of Ad26.COV2.S vaccine versus placebo. This chain joins TRBV2 and TRBJ2-5; 7 bases are shared with TRBD1. This clonotype was obtained from a person aged 18-65 years who received the Ad26.COV2.S COVID-19 vaccine or a placebo. CDR3 loop: CAKAGTQGTETQYF. CDR3 DNA sequence: TGTGCTAAAGCCGGAACACAGGGGACAGAGACCCAGTACTTC.